The 21 T cell receptor beta chains listed next were all sequenced from one sample in a study of T-cell reconstitution after alpha-beta-depleted transplantation in children. It was with unique molecular identifiers that the TCRbeta library was prepared. MiXCR, run by TCRdb on the PCR reads, gives a single entry per CDR3 protein. The repertoire holds 250,000 to 400,000 distinct CDR3 sequences, with approximately 23% as singletons. Here the sequenced sample was PBMCs, mostly from graft donor cells, taken 180 days after TCRalphabeta/CD19-depleted stem cell transplant. The source of these receptors is a male patient aged 10-17 years who had a stem cell transplant for acute lymphoblastic leukemia, so the T cells may come from the graft donor.

This clonotype was recorded only once. V gene TRBV15 combines with J gene TRBJ1-4; D call uncertain. V lost 5 bases and J 7 bases, leaving 20 bases between the germline ends. Germline CDR1 and CDR2: LNHNV and YYDKDF (reference sequence). CDR3 length: 16 amino acids. In DNA form, the CDR3 reads TGTGCCACCAGCGGTTATAGAGGGAAGCTCGGTGAAAAACTGTTTTTT. Translated: CATSGYRGKLGEKLFF.

This clonotype appeared a few times. The V call is TRBV7-9, the J call TRBJ2-3, with a possible D match to TRBD2 (5 bases). The CDR3 has 17 residues. Between the trimmed V and J ends, which lost 4 bases and 3 bases, there was a span of 20 bases. Germline values: CDR1 SEHNR, CDR2 FQNEAQ (reference sequence). As DNA, the CDR3 is TGTGCCAGCAGCTACCGGCCATCCCCCGGAGGTACAGATACGCAGTATTTT. Its protein product is CASSYRPSPGGTDTQYF.

This clonotype was observed a handful of times. J is TRBJ1-1 and V is TRBV5-1; D may be TRBD1 (5 bases). CDR3 length: 15 amino acids. Germline CDR1 is SGHRS and CDR2 is YFSETQ. V lost 1 base, J lost 0 bases, and 10 bases lay in between. CDR3 sequence reads: CASSLRGSLNTEAFF. CDR3 DNA: TGCGCCAGCAGCTTGAGGGGCAGCCTGAACACTGAAGCTTTCTTT.

The chain has TRBV24-1 and TRBJ1-5, with D hard to call. Germline lookup yields CDR1 KGHDR and CDR2 SFDVKD. V gave up 7 bases and J gave up 0 bases, with 12 bases separating them. This CDR3 contains 15 residues. The CDR3 here is CATSERHYSNQPQHF. CDR3 DNA sequence: TGTGCCACCAGCGAACGGCACTATAGCAATCAGCCCCAGCATTTT.

The chain recombines TRBV27 with TRBJ2-7, with 8 bases matching TRBD2. Per the germline V gene, CDR1 is MNHEY and CDR2 is SMNVEV (reference sequence). The CDR3 runs 14 residues. V trimming: 3 bases; J trimming: 6 bases; junction bases outside the gene matches: 7. CDR3 nucleotides: TGTGCCAGCAGTTTGGAACGGGAGGGCCTCGAGCAGTACTTC. Protein: CASSLEREGLEQYF.

This clonotype has a handful of counts. This rearrangement joins TRBV7-3 to TRBJ2-7; TRBD1 matches 8 bases. This CDR3 contains 14 residues. The germline CDR1 and CDR2 sequences are SGHTA and FQGTGA. V shed 5 bases, J shed 7 bases, and the junction held 10 bases outside the gene matches. CDR3 DNA sequence: TGTGCCAGCAGCCCCGGACAGGGTATAGAGGAGCAGTACTTC. Amino acid sequence: CASSPGQGIEEQYF.

This clonotype was counted between two and nine times. The genes are TRBV7-6 and TRBJ2-7, with 7 bases lining up with TRBD2. In germline, CDR1 is SGHVS, CDR2 FNYEAQ. This CDR3 comprises 16 residues. Germline trimming cut 1 base from V and 0 bases from J; bases unmatched to any gene: 6. The CDR3 bases are TGTGCCAGCAGCTTAGGTCCGGGAGGTTACTCCTACGAGCAGTACTTC. Translating gives CASSLGPGGYSYEQYF.

V is TRBV25-1 and J is TRBJ2-3, with D unclear. Germline V gene lookup returns CDR1 MGHDK and CDR2 SYGVNS. The CDR3 is 16 amino acids. Trimming cost V 4 bases and J 5 bases, with 19 bases left between them. In DNA, the CDR3 is TGTGCCAGCAGTGCGGCAGGCGCCCTCCCACAAGATACGCAGTATTTT. Its translation: CASSAAGALPQDTQYF.

This clonotype has just a few counts. The V gene is TRBV20-1, the J gene TRBJ2-4, with D perhaps matching TRBD2 (5 bases). Germline V gene lookup returns CDR1 DFQATT and CDR2 SNEGSKA (reference sequence). This CDR3 comprises 17 residues. With 3 bases removed from V and 0 bases from J, the gap between germline ends came to 18 bases. CDR3 nucleotide sequence: TGCAGTGCTAGCCGCGGAGGTTCCCAACTAGCCAAAAACATTCAGTACTTC. Its protein is CSASRGGSQLAKNIQYF.

The chain uses TRBV20-1 and TRBJ2-1, with D uncertain. From germline, CDR1 is DFQATT and CDR2 SNEGSKA (reference sequence). The V and J ends lost 5 bases and 2 bases respectively, with 13 bases between them. There are 14 residues in the CDR3. The CDR3 is CSAGVRRTYNEQFF. CDR3 coding DNA: TGCAGTGCTGGGGTGAGAAGGACCTACAATGAGCAGTTCTTC.

The genes are TRBV27 and TRBJ2-7, with 11 bases matching TRBD2. Unmatched junction bases numbered 1, after V lost 3 bases and J lost 0 bases. The CDR3 consists of 15 residues. CDR1 and CDR2 from the germline V gene are MNHEY and SMNVEV (reference sequence). This chain's CDR3 is CASSFSGRVSYEQYF. CDR3 nucleotide sequence: TGTGCCAGCAGTTTTAGCGGGAGGGTCTCCTACGAGCAGTACTTC.

The V gene is TRBV9, the J gene TRBJ2-1; 8 bases agree with TRBD2. With V trimmed by 9 bases and J by 6 bases, 11 bases remained unmatched. CDR1 and CDR2 from the germline V gene are SGDLS and YYNGEE. The CDR3 spans 14 residues. Here the CDR3 DNA reads TGTGCCATCCCGGGGGGGGAAGGGGGCAATGAGCAGTTCTTC. This encodes CAIPGGEGGNEQFF.

The chain couples TRBV20-1 to TRBJ2-5; maybe TRBD2 (7 bases). Germline lookup yields CDR1 DFQATT and CDR2 SNEGSKA (reference sequence). This CDR3 is 15 amino acids long. Deletions cut 3 bases from V and 5 bases from J, with 19 bases between. CDR3 bases: TGCAGTGCTAGGACCCGGGGGGCGGTGTGGGAGACCCAGTACTTC. It yields the protein CSARTRGAVWETQYF.

V is TRBV20-1 and J is TRBJ2-3, with TRBD2 as a possible D gene (5 bases). Germline CDR1 DFQATT, CDR2 SNEGSKA (reference sequence). This CDR3 is built from 11 residues. Trimming stripped 5 bases from V and 6 bases from J, with 9 bases between. For the CDR3, the DNA is TGCAGTGCTCAACTAGTCGATACGCAGTATTTT. As protein: CSAQLVDTQYF.

The gene calls are TRBV12-3 or TRBV12-4 and TRBJ1-2; D unresolved. CDR3 size: 12 residues. The V and J ends lost 6 bases and 5 bases respectively, with 10 bases between them. The CDR3 is CASRRLGYGYTF. The CDR3 region has the DNA TGTGCCAGCAGGAGACTCGGTTATGGCTACACCTTC.

This clonotype turned up a few times. The gene calls are TRBV5-1 and TRBJ2-3; perhaps TRBD2 as D (6 bases). The V end was cut by 0 bases, the J end by 2 bases, with 16 bases between. The CDR3 is 17 amino acids. Germline values: CDR1 SGHRS, CDR2 YFSETQ. The CDR3 DNA reads as TGCGCCAGCAGCTTGGATGATTTCGGGACTCACACAGATACGCAGTATTTT. It translates to CASSLDDFGTHTDTQYF.

This clonotype was seen a handful of times. The chain recombines TRBV20-1 with TRBJ2-3; D uncertain. CDR3 length: 17 residues. Germline CDR1 and CDR2: DFQATT and SNEGSKA (reference sequence). Trimming cost V 1 base and J 0 bases, with 17 bases left between them. The CDR3 region is CSARAYLDPPSTDTQYF. CDR3 nucleotide sequence: TGCAGTGCTAGAGCATACCTAGACCCCCCGAGCACAGATACGCAGTATTTT.

This clonotype was seen more than once but under ten times. V and J are TRBV5-1 and TRBJ2-3, with D unresolved. Germline V CDR1 and CDR2: SGHRS, YFSETQ. The CDR3 has 14 residues. Trimming stripped 4 bases from V and 5 bases from J, with 14 bases between. CDR3 sequence: CASSLDGGGDTQYF. CDR3 DNA: TGCGCCAGCAGCCTGGATGGTGGTGGAGATACGCAGTATTTT. Looking up the rest from reference TRBV5-1 and TRBJ2-3 gives the full variable domain: KAGVTQTPRYLIKTRGQQVTLSCSPISGHRSVSWYQQTPGQGLQFLFEYFSETQRNKGNFPGRFSGRQFSNSRSEMNVSTLELGDSALYLCASSLDGGGDTQYFGPGTRLTVL.

This clonotype showed up just a few times. This chain connects TRBV11-1 to TRBJ1-1; no clear D. Germline V CDR1 and CDR2: SGHAT, FQDESV (reference sequence). The CDR3 is 12 amino acids. V shed 5 bases and J shed 9 bases, with 13 bases lying between them. CDR3: CASSPQTNKAFF. As DNA, the CDR3 is TGTGCCAGCAGCCCACAGACAAACAAAGCTTTCTTT.

The V gene is TRBV9, the J gene TRBJ1-2; D is undetermined. CDR1 and CDR2 (germline): SGDLS, YYNGEE. Trimming took 0 bases from V and 4 from J, leaving 10 bases between them. The CDR3 extends over 14 amino acids. CDR3 residues: CASSVDGPFYGYTF. The CDR3 nucleotides read TGTGCCAGCAGCGTAGATGGGCCCTTCTATGGCTACACCTTC.

V usage is TRBV21-1 and J usage is TRBJ1-5. TRBV21-1 is annotated as a pseudogene. This CDR3 comprises 16 residues. The CDR3 loop is CASSKEVGASNQPQHF. DNA for the CDR3: TGTGCCAGCAGCAAAGAGGTGGGAGCTAGCAATCAGCCCCAGCATTTT.